This T cell receptor beta chain stems from a study of early T cells in non-severe SARS-CoV-2 infection. Study details: Sequencing was performed on bulk RNA from unsorted whole blood, leaving chains unpaired.

Concerning this clonotype itself: Its specificity is not known.

Per the germline V gene, CDR1 is LNHDA and CDR2 is SQIVND (reference sequence). This CDR3 has 15 amino acids. Trimming took 5 bases from V and 0 from J, leaving 13 bases between them. Study findings and constraints: Private and CD4 specificities were missed by VDJdb matching, which favored anti-spike CD8 responses.

The TCR library protocol attached unique molecular identifiers to the individual cDNA molecules. TCRdb fed the 5' RACE reads into MiXCR, producing one record per CDR3 protein. The repertoire consists of around 61,000 distinct CDR3 sequences, with approximately 10% occurring once and the leading ten covering 5.5% to 7.5%. The TCR was taken from an adult who was a healthcare worker with PCR-confirmed SARS-CoV-2 infection or an uninfected control (not recorded which). This chain joins TRBV19 and TRBJ2-5; either TRBD1 or TRBD2 may fit D (5 bases each). The sequencing input was whole blood. CDR3 bases: TGTGCCAGTAGTGCCGGGACGGCGTACCAAGAGACCCAGTACTTC. It specifies CASSAGTAYQETQYF.